The sequence of this TCR beta chain was determined in a study of OX40 agonist ivuxolimab in advanced cancers. On this clone itself: Its antigen is still unknown.

Study conclusions and caveats: On average, CD8+ T cells showed a greater number of expanded clones than CD4+.

TCRdb keeps only in-frame clones here, not all; method: immunoSEQ multiplex PCR. The sample yields around 63,000 clones, more than 65% seen once. Autoimmune disease history or systemic immunosuppression excluded patients. Per germline, CDR1 SGDLS and CDR2 YYNGEE. Trimming removed 0 bases at V and 2 bases at J, with 7 bases between. The CDR3 extends over 14 amino acids. The chain links TRBV9 to TRBJ2-3; no clear D gene. Sequenced here: CD4+ or CD8+ T cells sorted from blood, sampled in a trial of the OX40 agonist ivuxolimab. This TCR was recovered from an adult with an advanced solid tumor such as melanoma, head and neck, liver or kidney cancer. CDR3 sequence (DNA): TGTGCCAGCAGCGTAGCTAGTCTCACAGATACGCAGTATTTT. Amino acid sequence: CASSVASLTDTQYF.